This TCR beta chain emerged from a study of T-cell reconstitution after alpha-beta-depleted transplantation in children. There are a few counts of this clonotype. Its antigen remains unidentified. The CDR3 consists of 17 residues. Trimming cost V 5 bases and J 5 bases; bases outside gene matches: 14. Germline-derived CDR1 and CDR2 are KGHSH and LQKENI. Overall study results and limits: Several hundred expanded graft clones reportedly supplied alpha-beta T cells about two months after transplant. At day 60, the high TCRbeta diversity found in some patients originated from recipient T cells and thymic progenitors that had survived. It was newly produced T cells that mostly accounted for T-cell counts and diversity one year after transplant.

Unique molecular identifiers were built into the TCRbeta library. TCRdb passed the PCR reads through MiXCR, listing each CDR3 protein once. This repertoire shows about 510,000 distinct CDR3 sequences, around 10% found once; its top ten account for around 13%. The clonotype comes from a female patient between 2 and 10 years old who had a stem cell transplant for aplastic anemia, so the T cells may come from the graft donor. This chain joins TRBV18 and TRBJ1-1, with TRBD1 matching 10 bases. The sample was PBMCs, mostly from graft donor cells, taken 180 days after TCRalphabeta/CD19-depleted stem cell transplant. The CDR3 region is CASSTSGTGVWGTEAFF. CDR3 coding DNA: TGTGCCAGCTCAACTTCCGGGACAGGGGTTTGGGGAACTGAAGCTTTCTTT. The full variable domain, with the rest looked up from reference TRBV18 and TRBJ1-1, is NAGVMQNPRHLVRRRGQEARLRCSPMKGHSHVYWYRQLPEEGLKFMVYLQKENIIDESGMPKERFSAEFPKEGPSILRIQQVVRGDSAAYFCASSTSGTGVWGTEAFFGQGTRLTVV.